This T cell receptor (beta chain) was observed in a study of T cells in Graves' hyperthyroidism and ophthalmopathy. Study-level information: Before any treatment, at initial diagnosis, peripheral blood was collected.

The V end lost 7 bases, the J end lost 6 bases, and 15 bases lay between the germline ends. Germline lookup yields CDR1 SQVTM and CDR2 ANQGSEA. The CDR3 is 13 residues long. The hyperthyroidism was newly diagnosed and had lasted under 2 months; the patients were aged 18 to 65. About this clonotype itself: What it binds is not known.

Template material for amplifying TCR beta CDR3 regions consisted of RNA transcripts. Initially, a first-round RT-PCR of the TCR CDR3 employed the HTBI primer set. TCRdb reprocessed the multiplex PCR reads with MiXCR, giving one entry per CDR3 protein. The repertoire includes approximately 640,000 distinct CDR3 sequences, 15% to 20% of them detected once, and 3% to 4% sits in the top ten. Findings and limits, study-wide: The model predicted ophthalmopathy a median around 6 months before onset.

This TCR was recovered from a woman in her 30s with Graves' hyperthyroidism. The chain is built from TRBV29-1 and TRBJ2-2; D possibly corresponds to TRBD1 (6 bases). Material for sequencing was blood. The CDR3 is CSAPGHSPGELFF. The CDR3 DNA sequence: TGCAGCGCACCGGGACACTCCCCCGGGGAGCTGTTTTTT.